This T cell receptor beta chain was retrieved from a study of neoadjuvant anti-PD-1 for oral cavity cancer. As for the study in general: Before surgery, most patients got three to four biweekly 3 mg/kg nivolumab doses.

Study results and limitations: With three patients per group, TCR findings need larger cohorts. After neoadjuvant nivolumab, PBMC T cell clonality was significantly higher in non-responders than responders.

Note on this clone: No antigen is known for it.

Germline V CDR1 and CDR2: MDHEN, SYDVKM. V shed 6 bases and J 7 bases; nucleotides not matched to a gene: 5. This CDR3 is 13 amino acids long. Most PBMC samples had around 480 ng input DNA in six replicates. Measured with immunoSEQ multiplex PCR; TCRdb has only the in-frame clones, and not every one. This sample has roughly 67,000 clones, with 80% to 90% found just once. V is TRBV28 and J is TRBJ1-2; 10 nucleotides line up with TRBD1. This material consisted of PBMCs, taken before nivolumab (anti-PD-1) treatment. The sequence came from a person between 40 and 79 years old with oral cavity squamous cell carcinoma. The CDR3 DNA reads as TGTGCCAGCAGGGACAGGGGGAAGGGTGGCTACACCTTC. Protein product: CASRDRGKGGYTF.